Below, 13 T cell receptor beta chains from the same sample are listed, as sequenced in a study of blood T cell repertoires in COVID-19. TCRdb's table, derived via immunoSEQ multiplex PCR, lists solely in-frame clones and lacks some. The table includes hundreds of thousands of clones, about nine tenths detected once. The source material was PBMCs or T cells enriched from blood (not recorded which). These receptors were collected from a man between 45 and 60 years old who had been exposed to COVID-19.

This chain connects TRBV28 to TRBJ1-1, with 7 bases identical to TRBD1. Germline V gene data show CDR1 as MDHEN and CDR2 as SYDVKM. After removal of 7 bases from V and 4 bases from J, the junction contained 9 bases not matched to a gene. CDR3 length: 14 residues. CDR3 in amino acids: CASTLQAGGTEAFF. CDR3 bases: TGTGCCAGCACCCTTCAGGCAGGGGGCACTGAAGCTTTCTTT. The full variable domain, rest sourced from reference TRBV28 and TRBJ1-1, is DVKVTQSSRYLVKRTGEKVFLECVQDMDHENMFWYRQDPGLGLRLIYFSYDVKMKEKGDIPEGYSVSREKKERFSLILESASTNQTSMYLCASTLQAGGTEAFFGQGTRLTVV.

V gene TRBV7-9 combines with J gene TRBJ2-5; unclear D gene. V lost 1 base and J lost 5, with 8 bases in between. The CDR3 runs 13 residues. Per the germline V gene, CDR1 is SEHNR and CDR2 is FQNEAQ (reference sequence). CDR3 bases: TGTGCCAGCAGCTTAGTGGCCTCGGAGACCCAGTACTTC. Protein: CASSLVASETQYF. Looking up the rest from reference TRBV7-9 and TRBJ2-5 gives the full variable domain: DTGVSQNPRHKITKRGQNVTFRCDPISEHNRLYWYRQTLGQGPEFLTYFQNEAQLEKSRLLSDRFSAERPKGSFSTLEIQRTEQGDSAMYLCASSLVASETQYFGPGTRLLVL.

This clone was picked up a small number of times. The chain recombines TRBV4-1 with TRBJ1-4; D perhaps matches TRBD1 (6 bases). V was shortened by 4 bases and J by 6 bases, with 18 bases between the two germline ends. The germline V gene has CDR1 MGHRA and CDR2 YSYEKL. The CDR3 consists of 16 residues. The CDR3 DNA sequence: TGCGCCAGCAGCCGGCGGGGGCCGGTTCCCGATGAAAAACTGTTTTTT. This translates into CASSRRGPVPDEKLFF.

The chain carries TRBV6-5 and TRBJ2-1; 14 bases are shared with TRBD2. Looked up from germline, CDR1 is MNHEY and CDR2 is SVGAGI. The V and J ends lost 6 bases and 10 bases, in that order; junction bases with no gene match: 11. The CDR3 runs 16 residues. The CDR3 sequence is CASSYRTSGRRGEQFF. The CDR3 DNA reads TGTGCCAGCAGCTACCGGACTAGCGGGAGGCGGGGGGAGCAGTTCTTC.

This clone was found once. This sequence joins TRBV28 and TRBJ1-5; 8 nucleotides line up with TRBD1. Germline V gene sequence: CDR1 MDHEN, CDR2 SYDVKM. With V trimmed by 6 bases and J by 0 bases, 7 bases remained unmatched. The CDR3 runs to 16 residues. The CDR3 DNA reads as TGTGCCAGCAGCCCCGGGACAGGCAATAGCAATCAGCCCCAGCATTTT. Translation gives CASSPGTGNSNQPQHF.

V gene TRBV28 combines with J gene TRBJ2-7; 11 bases map to TRBD1. The CDR3 has 15 amino acids. Per the germline V gene, CDR1 is MDHEN and CDR2 is SYDVKM. V was pared by 6 bases and J by 3 bases, with 7 bases of the junction left unmatched. CDR3 protein: CASSLWGTGGYEQYV. The CDR3, as DNA: TGTGCCAGCAGCCTATGGGGGACAGGGGGCTACGAGCAGTACGTC.

The V gene is TRBV6-5, the J gene TRBJ2-2; D is unclear. Germline V gene lookup returns CDR1 MNHEY and CDR2 SVGAGI. This CDR3 is built from 15 residues. The ends were cut back, 3 bases at V and 2 bases at J, with 10 bases in the middle. CDR3 nucleotides: TGTGCCAGCAGTTATTATTCCACAAACACCGGGGAGCTGTTTTTT. This translates into CASSYYSTNTGELFF.

This sequence joins TRBV29-1 and TRBJ2-5, with TRBD1 matching over 9 bases. CDR3 length equals 14 residues. Germline V gene data show CDR1 as SQVTM and CDR2 as ANQGSEA. The J segment lost 5 bases and the V segment lost 6 bases, leaving 10 bases of the junction unmatched. The CDR3 region is CSVLTGGMGETQYF. CDR3 DNA sequence: TGCAGCGTCCTGACAGGGGGGATGGGGGAGACCCAGTACTTC.

The chain employs TRBV20-1 and TRBJ1-5; D possibly corresponds to TRBD1 (6 bases). The germline CDR1 and CDR2 sequences are DFQATT and SNEGSKA (reference sequence). The CDR3 totals 13 residues. The germline V and J ends were trimmed by 6 bases and 3 bases, with 12 bases remaining between them. CDR3 amino acids: CSASAGDNQPQHF. The DNA for the CDR3 is TGCAGTGCCAGTGCAGGGGACAATCAGCCCCAGCATTTT.

A few counts support this clone. The J gene is TRBJ2-5, the V gene TRBV4-2, with D unresolved. Trimming removed 3 bases from V and 5 bases from J, with 4 bases in between. The CDR3 runs 11 residues. The V gene's germline CDR1 is LGHNA and CDR2 YNFKEQ. CDR3 sequence: CASSQRETQYF. The CDR3 DNA sequence: TGTGCCAGCAGCCAGAGGGAGACCCAGTACTTC.

V and J are TRBV28 and TRBJ2-3, with 8 bases that match TRBD2. The V segment lost 3 bases and the J segment 4 bases; nucleotides outside the gene matches: 3. Germline V CDR1 and CDR2: MDHEN, SYDVKM. CDR3 size: 14 residues. The DNA of the CDR3 is TGTGCCAGCAGTTTCGGCGGGAGGTCAGATACGCAGTATTTT. Its protein is CASSFGGRSDTQYF.

Only one count was recorded for this clone. The V and J genes are TRBV2 and TRBJ2-1, with TRBD1 matching 9 bases. CDR3 length: 15 amino acids. With 6 bases clipped from V and 4 bases from J, the junction kept 7 bases outside the gene matches. The germline gives CDR1 SNHLY, CDR2 FYNNEI. The CDR3 DNA reads TGTGCCAGCAGCAACCGGGACAGGGTTTACAATGAGCAGTTCTTC. This sequence encodes CASSNRDRVYNEQFF.

This clone was picked up one time. The V gene is TRBV5-1, the J gene TRBJ2-7; D not resolved. The CDR3 spans 13 residues. Trimming took off 0 bases at V and 2 bases at J, with 6 bases between the two ends. Germline CDR1 SGHRS, CDR2 YFSETQ. The CDR3, as DNA: TGCGCCAGCAGCTTGGGCACAACCTACGAGCAGTACTTC. Its protein is CASSLGTTYEQYF.